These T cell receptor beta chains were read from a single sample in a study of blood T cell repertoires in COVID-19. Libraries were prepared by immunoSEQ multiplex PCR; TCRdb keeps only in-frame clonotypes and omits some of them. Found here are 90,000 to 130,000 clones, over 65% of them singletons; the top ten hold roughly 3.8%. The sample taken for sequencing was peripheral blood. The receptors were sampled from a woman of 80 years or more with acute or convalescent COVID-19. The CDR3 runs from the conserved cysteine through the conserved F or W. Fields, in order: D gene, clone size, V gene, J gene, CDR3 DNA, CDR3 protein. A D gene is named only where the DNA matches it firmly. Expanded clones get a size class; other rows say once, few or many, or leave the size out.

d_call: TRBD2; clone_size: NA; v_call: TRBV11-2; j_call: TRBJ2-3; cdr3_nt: TGTGCCAGCAGCTTAAATACCGCCGGGAGGACGCAGTATTTT; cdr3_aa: CASSLNTAGRTQYF
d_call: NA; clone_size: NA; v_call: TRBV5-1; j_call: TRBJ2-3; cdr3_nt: TGCGCCAGCAGCTTGGTGGACAGTCGCACAGATACGCAGTATTTT; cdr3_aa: CASSLVDSRTDTQYF
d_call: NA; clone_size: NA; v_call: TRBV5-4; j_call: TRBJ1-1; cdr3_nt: TGTGCCAGCAGCGCCTCAGGGGTTGTTGAAGCTTTCTTT; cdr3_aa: CASSASGVVEAFF
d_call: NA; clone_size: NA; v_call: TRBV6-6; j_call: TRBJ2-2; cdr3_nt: TGTGCCAGCAGTTCCCAACTAGCTTCCGGGGAGCTGTTTTTT; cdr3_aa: CASSSQLASGELFF
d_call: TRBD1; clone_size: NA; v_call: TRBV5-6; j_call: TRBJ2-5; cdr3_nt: TGTGCCAGCAGCTTACCGGGACAGGAAGAGACCCAGTACTTC; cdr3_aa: CASSLPGQEETQYF
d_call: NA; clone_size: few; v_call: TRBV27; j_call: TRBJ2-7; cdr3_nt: TGTGCCAGCAGTTTAAAAGCGGTGGCAACCTACGAGCAGTACTTC; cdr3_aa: CASSLKAVATYEQYF
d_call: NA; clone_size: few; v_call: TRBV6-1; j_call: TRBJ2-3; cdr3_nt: TGTGCCAGCAGTGAAGAAAGGAAGACAAGTACGCAGTATTTT; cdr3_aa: CASSEERKTSTQYF
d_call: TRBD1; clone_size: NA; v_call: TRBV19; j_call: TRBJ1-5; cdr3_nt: TGTGCCAGTAGTGGAGACAGGGTAAGTGGCCAGCCCCAGCATTTT; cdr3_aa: CASSGDRVSGQPQHF
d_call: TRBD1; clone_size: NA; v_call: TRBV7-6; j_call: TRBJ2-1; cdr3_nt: TGTGCCAGCAGCCCGGGACAGACCTACAATGAGCAGTTCTTC; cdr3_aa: CASSPGQTYNEQFF
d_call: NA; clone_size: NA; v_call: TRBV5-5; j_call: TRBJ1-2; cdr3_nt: TGTGCCAGCAGCTTGGAGCGGGACTATGGCTACACCTTC; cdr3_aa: CASSLERDYGYTF
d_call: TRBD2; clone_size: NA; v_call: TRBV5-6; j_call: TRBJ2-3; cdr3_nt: TGTGCCAGCAGCTTGACAGCGGGGAGTTTATATACGCAGTATTTT; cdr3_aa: CASSLTAGSLYTQYF
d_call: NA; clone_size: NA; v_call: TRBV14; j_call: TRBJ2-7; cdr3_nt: TGTGCCAGCAGCTCTGGCGGATACGAGCAGTACTTC; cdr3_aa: CASSSGGYEQYF
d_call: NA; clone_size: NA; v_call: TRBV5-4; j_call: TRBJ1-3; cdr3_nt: TGTGCCAGCAGCTCGATGGCAGGGGAGACCATATATTTT; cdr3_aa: CASSSMAGETIYF
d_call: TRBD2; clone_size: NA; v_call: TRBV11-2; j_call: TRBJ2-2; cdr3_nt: TGTGCCAGCAGCTCGGGACTAGCGGGAGTTACCGGGGAGCTGTTTTTT; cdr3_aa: CASSSGLAGVTGELFF
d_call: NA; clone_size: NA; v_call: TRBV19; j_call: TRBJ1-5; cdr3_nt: TGTGCCACCCGTCCGCAAATACTAAATCAGCCCCAGCATTTT; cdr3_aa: CATRPQILNQPQHF
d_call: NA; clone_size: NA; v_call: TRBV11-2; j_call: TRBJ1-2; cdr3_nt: TGTGCCAGCAGCCCTGACAGAAACTATGGCTACACCTTC; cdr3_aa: CASSPDRNYGYTF
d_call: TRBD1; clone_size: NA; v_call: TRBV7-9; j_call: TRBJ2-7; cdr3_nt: TGTGCCAGCAGCTACGACAGGGCCTACTACGAGCAGTACTTC; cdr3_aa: CASSYDRAYYEQYF
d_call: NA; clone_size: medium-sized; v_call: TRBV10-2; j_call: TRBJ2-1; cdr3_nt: TGCGCCAGCAGTGAGTATCAACTAGGCCCTGAGCAGTTCTTC; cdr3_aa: CASSEYQLGPEQFF
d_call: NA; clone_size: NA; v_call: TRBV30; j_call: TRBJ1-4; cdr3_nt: TGTGCCTGGAGTGTACTTAATGAAAAACTGTTTTTT; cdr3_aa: CAWSVLNEKLFF
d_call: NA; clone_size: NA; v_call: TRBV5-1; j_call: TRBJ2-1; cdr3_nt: TGCGCCAGCAGCTTGGGGGAGGAGAGCGATAAATTCTTC; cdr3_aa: CASSLGEESDKFF
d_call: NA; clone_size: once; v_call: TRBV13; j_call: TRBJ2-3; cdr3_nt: TGTGCCAGCAGCACAAAGTCCGGGACTTCCACTACGCAGTATTTT; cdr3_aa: CASSTKSGTSTTQYF
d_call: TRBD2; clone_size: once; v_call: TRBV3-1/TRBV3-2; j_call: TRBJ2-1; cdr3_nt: TGTGCCAGCAGCCTCATAGCGGGGGGCTCCTACAATGAGCAGTTCTTC; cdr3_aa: CASSLIAGGSYNEQFF
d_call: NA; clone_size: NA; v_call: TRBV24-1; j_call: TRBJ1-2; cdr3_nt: TGTGCCACCAGTGCGGGGAGTGGCTACACCTTC; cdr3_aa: CATSAGSGYTF
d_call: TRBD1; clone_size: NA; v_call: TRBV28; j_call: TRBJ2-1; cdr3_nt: TGTGCCAGCAGTACGACAGGGGCCTACAATGAGCAGTTCTTC; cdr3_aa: CASSTTGAYNEQFF
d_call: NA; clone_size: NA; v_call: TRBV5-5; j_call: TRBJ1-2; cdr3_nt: TGTGCCAGCAGCTTTTCGAATGGGGAGAACTATGGCTACACCTTC; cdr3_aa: CASSFSNGENYGYTF
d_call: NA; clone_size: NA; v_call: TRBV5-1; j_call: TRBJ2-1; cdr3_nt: TGCGCCAGCAGCTTGACACTAGCTGACAATGAGCAGTTCTTC; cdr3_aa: CASSLTLADNEQFF